This passage covers 8 T cell receptor beta chains from one sample sequenced in a study of CD8+CD57+ T cells in acquired aplastic anemia. The template used for profiling TCR beta VDJ and CDR3 was genomic DNA. TCRdb re-called the reads through MiXCR, storing one row per CDR3 protein. Of some 130,000 distinct CDR3 sequences in the sample, around two fifths are singletons; the top ten hold 8.4%. The sequenced sample was sorted CD4+, CD8+, or CD8+CD57+ T cells (not recorded which) from PBMCs. The receptors here all came from a human donor in good health, serving as a control.

This clonotype was recorded a few times. The rearrangement links TRBV2 to TRBJ2-3, with 7 bases lining up with TRBD1. The germline V gene has CDR1 SNHLY and CDR2 FYNNEI. J was trimmed by 0 bases and V by 10 bases; bases with no gene match: 10. The length of the CDR3 is 15 residues. The CDR3 sequence is CANSEGTASTDTQYF. The CDR3 coding sequence is TGTGCCAACAGCGAGGGGACAGCCAGCACAGATACGCAGTATTTT.

This sequence joins TRBV7-9 and TRBJ2-7, with 13 positions matching TRBD2. Germline CDR1 SEHNR, CDR2 FQNEAQ (reference sequence). The CDR3 length is 15 residues. V gave up 6 bases and J gave up 6 bases; unmatched junction bases: 8. The CDR3 coding sequence is TGTGCCAGCAGTTTACTAGCGGGAGGGCGTGGCGAGCAGTACTTC. Its translation is CASSLLAGGRGEQYF.

This clonotype was seen many times. J is TRBJ2-1 and V is TRBV3-1; 9 bases are shared with TRBD2. In germline, CDR1 is LGHDT, CDR2 YNNKEL (reference sequence). V trimming: 3 bases; J trimming: 4 bases; junction bases outside the gene matches: 1. This CDR3 contains 14 residues. This CDR3 reads CASSHAGGYNEQFF. The CDR3 nucleotides read TGTGCCAGCAGCCATGCGGGGGGGTACAATGAGCAGTTCTTC.

The V gene is TRBV24-1, the J gene TRBJ2-7; 8 bases are a match to TRBD1. V shed 3 bases and J 7 bases; nucleotides not matched to a gene: 13. The CDR3 is 16 amino acids. Germline V gene sequence: CDR1 KGHDR, CDR2 SFDVKD. The CDR3 sequence: CATSDRRTGPYEEQYF. DNA for the CDR3: TGTGCCACCAGTGATCGACGGACAGGGCCCTACGAAGAGCAGTACTTC.

The chain recombines TRBV20-1 with TRBJ2-1, with 14 positions matching TRBD2. The V gene's germline CDR1 is DFQATT and CDR2 SNEGSKA (reference sequence). V dropped 6 bases and J dropped 3; count of bases not matched to a gene: 10. CDR3 length: 17 residues. CDR3 bases: TGCAGTGCCTGGGGGACTAGCGGGGGAATGGTCTACAATGAGCAGTTCTTC. The encoded protein is CSAWGTSGGMVYNEQFF.

This clonotype was detected many times. V and J are TRBV6-1 and TRBJ1-1; the match to TRBD1 covers 7 bases. The CDR3 has 15 residues. CDR1 and CDR2 (germline): MNHNS, SASEGT. J lost 0 bases, V lost 6 bases, and 7 bases had no gene match. CDR3 sequence reads: CASRTRQGVNTEAFF. CDR3 bases: TGTGCCAGCAGGACCAGACAGGGAGTGAACACTGAAGCTTTCTTT.

Many counts were recorded for this clonotype. This chain uses TRBV27 with TRBJ2-7; D is perhaps TRBD1 (7 bases). This CDR3 comprises 14 residues. V dropped 3 bases and J dropped 3 bases, with 12 bases sitting between them. Germline V CDR1 and CDR2: MNHEY, SMNVEV (reference sequence). CDR3 in amino acids: CASSFSGGRYEQYF. The CDR3 nucleotides are TGTGCCAGCAGTTTTTCAGGGGGGCGCTACGAGCAGTACTTC.

The chain uses TRBV7-3 and TRBJ1-1, with D perhaps TRBD1 (5 bases). The CDR3 contains 16 residues. The germline V gene has CDR1 SGHTA and CDR2 FQGTGA. V lost 6 bases, J lost 5 bases, and 22 bases lay in between. The CDR3 DNA follows: TGTGCCAGCAGTGAAGATGGCCGTGGGGGATGGACTGAAGCTTTCTTT. This sequence encodes CASSEDGRGGWTEAFF.